This T cell receptor (beta chain) comes out of a study of PD-1 blockade in classical Hodgkin lymphoma. Overall study results and limits: Whoever responded completely had baseline diversity much like that seen in newly diagnosed patients.

Each patient's relapse followed autologous stem cell transplantation, and brentuximab vedotin exposure varied. The CDR3 runs to 12 residues. V was trimmed by 5 bases and J by 6 bases, leaving 7 bases between them. Germline lookup yields CDR1 LNHDA and CDR2 SQIVND (reference sequence). The data were produced by immunoSEQ multiplex PCR, yet TCRdb's version contains in-frame clones alone and is incomplete. The sample carries tens of thousands of clones, 75% to 85% recorded once. On this clone: The antigen is unknown.

This TCR derives from a human donor with classical Hodgkin lymphoma. The chain is built from TRBV19 and TRBJ2-2, with D unclear. Sample: peripheral blood mononuclear cells (PBMCs), taken at baseline. The CDR3 is CASSRWPGELFF. CDR3 nucleotides: TGTGCCAGTAGTCGGTGGCCCGGGGAGCTGTTTTTT.